One and the same sample provided the 14 T cell receptor beta chains below, sequenced in a study of HIV-infected patients and healthy controls. Alpha and beta constant-region primers primed reverse transcription of approximately 0.55 ug RNA. Alpha and beta chain libraries were made separately by chain-specific third strand synthesis with multiplexing indices. TCRdb redid the calling of the 5' RACE reads with MiXCR, one entry per CDR3 protein. The table has some 20,000 distinct CDR3 sequences, 9% to 10% seen once; the top ten hold approximately 7.1%. The repertoire came from unfractionated whole blood and reflected all unsorted peripheral T cells. The specimen was blood. The receptors were sampled from an adult in good health.

Details on this clonotype: A much larger clone sits a single nucleotide away, making a read error possible. In this CDR3 the conserved last residue, phenylalanine or tryptophan, is missing, so a read error is likely. CDR3: CSASAPPWNEQFL. As DNA, the CDR3 is TGCAGTGCTAGTGCCCCCCCCTGGAATGAGCAGTTCCTC. V and J are TRBV20-1 and TRBJ2-1; D ambiguous. V was clipped by 3 bases and J by 7 bases, with 13 bases between them. The CDR3 is 13 amino acids. Germline V gene data show CDR1 as DFQATT and CDR2 as SNEGSKA (reference sequence).

The sample holds many counts of this clonotype. The chain links TRBV7-9 to TRBJ1-2; D remains unclear. The V and J ends lost 5 bases and 6 bases respectively, with 10 bases between them. This CDR3 has 12 residues. Germline values: CDR1 SEHNR, CDR2 FQNEAQ (reference sequence). The CDR3: CASSVDVNGYTF. CDR3 DNA sequence: TGTGCCAGCAGCGTTGACGTTAATGGCTACACCTTC.

This clonotype has at least ten counts. The CDR3 coding sequence is TGTGCCAGCACCGAAAGATTGACAGTGAACGGCTACACCTTC. Its protein product is CASTERLTVNGYTF. The chain is built from TRBV2 and TRBJ1-2; D might be TRBD1 (5 bases). Germline V gene lookup returns CDR1 SNHLY and CDR2 FYNNEI. Trimming took off 7 bases at V and 8 bases at J, with 20 bases between the two ends. The CDR3 contains 14 residues.

The chain recombines TRBV6-5 with TRBJ2-5, with 7 bases lining up with TRBD1. With V trimmed by 6 bases and J by 6 bases, 7 bases remained unmatched. Germline V gene sequence: CDR1 MNHEY, CDR2 SVGAGI. This CDR3 spans 13 amino acids. For the CDR3, the DNA is TGTGCCAGCAGATACAGGGGATTACAGACCCAGTACTTC. Protein: CASRYRGLQTQYF.

This clonotype has ten or more counts. The chain uses TRBV30 and TRBJ2-2; D remains unclear. Germline V CDR1 and CDR2: GTSNPN, SVGIG (reference sequence). Trimming cost V 0 bases and J 4 bases, with 15 bases left between them. There are 16 residues in the CDR3. CDR3 coding DNA: TGTGCCTGGAGTGTAAGAAGGACGCAGACCACCGGGGAGCTGTTTTTT. This sequence encodes CAWSVRRTQTTGELFF.

The chain joins TRBV7-8 to TRBJ2-3; 7 positions agree with TRBD2. V lost 6 bases to trimming and J lost 0 bases; unmatched junction nucleotides: 6. There are 15 residues in the CDR3. CDR1 SGHVS and CDR2 FQNEAQ come from the germline V gene. The CDR3 coding sequence is TGTGCCAGCAGGCCTACTAGCGCAAGCACAGATACGCAGTATTTT. As protein: CASRPTSASTDTQYF.

The chain is built from TRBV27 and TRBJ2-7; D might be TRBD1 (6 bases). Trimming took 5 bases from V and 0 from J, leaving 11 bases between them. This CDR3 is 14 amino acids long. Germline V gene sequence: CDR1 MNHEY, CDR2 SMNVEV (reference sequence). CDR3 nucleotides: TGTGCCAGCAGTCTTACAGGGCCCTCCTACGAGCAGTACTTC. This sequence encodes CASSLTGPSYEQYF.

This clonotype was counted ten times or more. The V and J genes are TRBV27 and TRBJ1-1; D is uncertain. Germline CDR1 reads MNHEY; CDR2 reads SMNVEV (reference sequence). V gave up 1 base and J gave up 0 bases, with 3 bases separating them. The CDR3 covers 13 residues. The CDR3 region has the DNA TGTGCCAGCAGTTTATTTATGAACACTGAAGCTTTCTTT. As protein: CASSLFMNTEAFF.

This clonotype was seen repeatedly, ten times or more. The genes are TRBV19 and TRBJ2-1; the D is unclear. The germline V and J ends were trimmed by 3 bases and 2 bases, with 20 bases remaining between them. This CDR3 region has 18 residues. CDR1 and CDR2 from the germline V gene are LNHDA and SQIVND (reference sequence). CDR3: CASSMISVTGAPYNEQFF. The DNA of the CDR3 is TGTGCCAGTAGTATGATTTCGGTAACGGGTGCCCCCTACAATGAGCAGTTCTTC.

This clonotype was observed at least ten times. The chain joins TRBV5-1 to TRBJ2-7; no definite D call. Germline V CDR1 and CDR2: SGHRS, YFSETQ. This CDR3 spans 15 amino acids. Trimming cost V 0 bases and J 0 bases, with 10 bases left between them. The CDR3 reads CASSLADSLSYEQYF. The DNA of the CDR3 is TGCGCCAGCAGCTTGGCCGACTCCCTCTCCTACGAGCAGTACTTC.

V gene TRBV4-1 combines with J gene TRBJ1-5; a weak D match, TRBD1 (5 bases). The V end lost 0 bases, the J end lost 7 bases, and 13 bases lay between the germline ends. Germline V lookup: CDR1 MGHRA, CDR2 YSYEKL. The CDR3 sequence is 15 residues long. The CDR3 bases are TGCGCCAGCAGCCAAGAGTTGGGGGAGGGCCAGCCCCAGCATTTT. Translating gives CASSQELGEGQPQHF.

This clonotype has a count of ten or more. The V call is TRBV28, the J call TRBJ2-6, with 7 bases aligning to TRBD2. The CDR3 has 19 residues. The germline CDR1 and CDR2 sequences are MDHEN and SYDVKM. V lost 5 bases and J lost 0; bases outside the gene matches: 13. The CDR3 DNA sequence: TGTGCCAGCAGTGGGGGGGGAGCCCTCGGACTCTCTGGGGCCAACGTCCTGACTTTC. This encodes CASSGGGALGLSGANVLTF.

This clonotype was observed a few times. The chain combines TRBV6-1 with TRBJ2-1; D is perhaps TRBD1 (5 bases). The CDR3 runs to 12 residues. V was trimmed by 4 bases and J by 12 bases, leaving 13 bases between them. CDR1 is MNHNS and CDR2 is SASEGT in the germline V gene. CDR3 coding DNA: TGTGCCAGCAGTGTGGGCTGGACAAGGCAGTTCTTC. This sequence encodes CASSVGWTRQFF.

Ten or more counts support this clonotype. The rearrangement uses TRBV6-6 and TRBJ1-4; the D is unclear. Germline V lookup: CDR1 MNHNY, CDR2 SVGAGI (reference sequence). The CDR3 is made up of 16 amino acids. The V gene lost 0 bases and the J gene lost 0 bases, with 8 bases spanning the gap. CDR3 sequence: CASSYSYVATNEKLFF. CDR3 DNA: TGTGCCAGCAGTTACTCGTATGTTGCAACTAATGAAAAACTGTTTTTT.